This T cell receptor (beta chain) came from a study of T cells in Graves' hyperthyroidism and ophthalmopathy. The junction had 7 bases not matched to a gene; V was cut back by 2 bases and J by 5 bases. This CDR3 contains 17 residues. RNA transcripts provided the source from which TCR beta CDR3 regions were amplified. First-round RT-PCR of the TCR CDR3 relied on the HTBI primer set. TCRdb redid the calling of the multiplex PCR reads with MiXCR, one entry per CDR3 protein. The table shows about 700,000 distinct CDR3 sequences, with 12% to 15% occurring only once. Sample: blood. The source of this sequence is a woman younger than 35 with Graves' hyperthyroidism. The genes are TRBV12-3 or TRBV12-4 and TRBJ2-2; TRBD2 aligns across 11 bases. The CDR3 loop is CASSLILAGVWTGELFF. The CDR3 DNA reads as TGTGCCAGCAGTTTAATACTAGCGGGAGTATGGACCGGGGAGCTGTTTTTT.